Included here is one T cell receptor (beta chain) sequence, with context. Which antigen it targets is not known. No much larger clone exists at a distance of one base, and base qualities are not known. The sample belongs to a study of neoadjuvant anti-PD-1 for oral cavity cancer (dated by TCRdb to 2020 to 2023). For the wider study: Before curative-intent surgical resection, most patients were given three to four biweekly doses of nivolumab at 3 mg/kg. Patients who did not progress were given a fourth nivolumab dose at about day 43 and had definitive surgical resection on days 50-56. Patients with complete response, partial response or stable disease by RECIST 1.1 were defined as responders, whereas patients with progression were defined as non-responders. A roughly 33% response rate was observed in the parent correlative cohort, in which 12 patients were included.

The meaning of the sample's time point label: before neoadjuvant nivolumab. Patients were newly diagnosed with stage II-IVA oral cavity squamous cell carcinoma and had received no prior systemic or radiation treatment. The cohort was made up of patients with locally advanced, HPV-negative oral cavity squamous cell carcinoma. Peripheral blood mononuclear cells were analyzed directly, without maintenance or expansion in culture. Samples came from a longitudinal correlative study of a single-arm phase II trial of neoadjuvant nivolumab in oral cavity squamous cell carcinoma. Genomic DNA-based TCRbeta sequencing was performed on subject-matched pre- and post-treatment PBMCs and tumors from three responders and three non-responders. Peripheral blood mononuclear cells were collected before nivolumab treatment and again after treatment, at the time of surgery. The Maxwell RSC DNA from Cells kit was used to extract genomic DNA from PBMCs.

PBMC libraries used mostly about 0.5 ug of input genomic DNA for deep sequencing, with six replicates per sample. Following the manufacturer's instructions, the team built TCRbeta libraries using the immunoSEQ hsTCRbeta kit. An Illumina NovaSeq 6000 S4 flow cell was used to sequence the final libraries, which had first been combined to 3 nM. Per the original workflow: Raw data preprocessing and quality control were performed with the immunoSEQ Analyzer. The analysis was limited to productive rearrangements, and each clonotype was defined by a unique CDR3 amino acid sequence. Using the R package tcR, the researchers computed the Gini-Simpson index as their estimate of repertoire clonality. Gini indices were compared with Student's t test, and associations with tumor size change were assessed by Pearson correlation. Imported from immuneACCESS, the table was reduced by TCRdb to in-frame sequences with V and J called. These copies leave out some clones; in studies compared against another copy, an unresolved V gene accounts for under half, and the cause of the remainder is not known. The V and J calls and the clone size are those of that table, but D and trimming were determined from the DNA. Counted in this sample were about 16,000 clones; approximately 75% of them appeared once. Of the sample, around 2.7% falls within the top ten clones.

The CDR3 contains 19 residues, cysteine and phenylalanine counted. The retained sequence is limited to the CDR3, 57 bases, with the frame set at the first base. The germline V gene (reference sequence) sets CDR1 to SGHKS and CDR2 to YYEKEE. A distance of 25 bases separates the germline ends of V and J, which lose 0 bases and 4 bases respectively. General study outcomes and caveats: Higher pretreatment blood Treg/Th17 ratios correlated with both higher pretreatment blood TCRbeta clonality and lower post-treatment tumor TCRbeta clonality. After neoadjuvant nivolumab, non-responders showed significantly higher T cell clonality (Gini index) in PBMCs than responders did. Only three patients per response group were included in the TCR analyses, and larger cohorts for validation were called for by the authors.

The sequence was collected from a person between 35 and 79 years old with oral cavity squamous cell carcinoma. The material sequenced was PBMCs, taken before nivolumab (anti-PD-1) treatment. The receptor chain draws on TRBV5-5 and TRBJ1-2, with the D gene call left open. In nucleotide form, the sequence is TGTGCCAGCAGCTTGGCTCATGGCGGCAGGTTAAACGCCCGCTATGGCTACACCTTC. Its translation is CASSLAHGGRLNARYGYTF.